The 18 T cell receptor beta chains below come from one sample, sequenced in a study of cytomegalovirus exposure and HLA in healthy donors listed by TCRdb under 2017. Library construction relied on the immunoSEQ multiplex PCR assay. A mixture of 60 forward primers for TCR Vbeta segments and 13 reverse primers for TCR Jbeta segments was used in the multiplex PCR. TCRdb stores this immuneACCESS table with in-frame sequences only. Part of the clones is absent; in the studies checked, under half of the shortfall reflects unresolved V genes, and no reason is known for the rest. Present in this sample are 95,000 to 120,000 clones, under 90% of which were seen just once. The top ten constitute roughly 2.6% of the sample. Sequenced material: PBMCs. The source is a woman between 18 and 29 years old in good health and CMV-seronegative.

The chain carries TRBV6-4 and TRBJ2-5; possibly TRBD2 for D (5 bases). The CDR3 spans 13 residues. The V and J ends lost 8 bases and 2 bases respectively, with 12 bases between them. Germline V gene sequence: CDR1 MRHNA, CDR2 SNTAGT. The CDR3 DNA sequence: TGTGCCAGCGCCCGGGAATTTCAAGAGACCCAGTACTTC. Translated, it gives CASAREFQETQYF.

The CDR3 sequence is CASSKGRNTDTQYF. The CDR3 DNA is TGTGCCAGCAGTAAGGGGCGGAACACAGATACGCAGTATTTT. The rearrangement links TRBV6-5 to TRBJ2-3, with a tentative D call TRBD1 (5 bases). Germline V gene sequence: CDR1 MNHEY, CDR2 SVGAGI. V lost 5 bases and J 2 bases, leaving 11 bases between the germline ends. There are 14 residues in the CDR3.

This chain connects TRBV27 to TRBJ2-5; no definite D call. There are 13 residues in the CDR3. V gave up 2 bases and J gave up 5 bases, with 9 bases separating them. Germline values: CDR1 MNHEY, CDR2 SMNVEV (reference sequence). The CDR3 sequence: CASSLLVGETQYF. The DNA of the CDR3 is TGTGCCAGCAGTTTACTAGTTGGGGAGACCCAGTACTTC.

The CDR3 region has the DNA TGTGCCAGCGGGCACGAGGGTGGCTACACCTTC. Its protein product is CASGHEGGYTF. The rearrangement joins TRBV27 to TRBJ1-2; the D is unclear. Trimming took 8 bases from V and 7 from J, leaving 11 bases between them. CDR3 length equals 11 residues. Germline CDR1 reads MNHEY; CDR2 reads SMNVEV (reference sequence).

The chain carries TRBV21-1 and TRBJ1-5; no check of the table's D call, TRBD1, against the DNA was made. TRBV21-1 is described as a pseudogene. The CDR3 length is 12 residues. The CDR3, as DNA: TGTGCCAACTCCACAGGGTTTCAGCCCCAGCATTTT. It translates to CANSTGFQPQHF.

This rearrangement joins TRBV4-1 to TRBJ1-4; a possible D gene is TRBD1 (6 bases). Germline V CDR1 and CDR2: MGHRA, YSYEKL. V gave up 2 bases and J gave up 2 bases, with 9 bases separating them. CDR3 size: 15 residues. CDR3 coding DNA: TGCGCCAGCAGCCAAAGACAGGTCACTAATGAAAAACTGTTTTTT. It is translated as CASSQRQVTNEKLFF.

Only a few counts were recorded for this clone. J is TRBJ2-1 and V is TRBV29-1, with D maybe TRBD2 (5 bases). CDR1 is SQVTM, CDR2 ANQGSEA, per germline. The V end lost 8 bases, the J end lost 9 bases, and 14 bases lay between the germline ends. This CDR3 contains 11 residues. Written as DNA, the CDR3 is TGCAGCCTCAGACTATCCTCTGAGCAGTTCTTC. Amino acid sequence: CSLRLSSEQFF.

This clone occurred once. The chain links TRBV5-1 to TRBJ2-5, with TRBD2 as a possible D gene (6 bases). Germline V CDR1 and CDR2: SGHRS, YFSETQ. The CDR3 has 15 amino acids. V was cut by 0 bases and J by 2 bases, with 11 bases left in between. CDR3 DNA: TGCGCCAGCAGCTTGGCCGCGGGGAGTCAAGAGACCCAGTACTTC. The encoded protein is CASSLAAGSQETQYF. Together with reference TRBV5-1 and TRBJ2-5, the CDR3 gives the full variable domain: KAGVTQTPRYLIKTRGQQVTLSCSPISGHRSVSWYQQTPGQGLQFLFEYFSETQRNKGNFPGRFSGRQFSNSRSEMNVSTLELGDSALYLCASSLAAGSQETQYFGPGTRLLVL.

This chain uses TRBV11-3 with TRBJ1-6; 7 nucleotides agree with TRBD1. CDR1 and CDR2 (germline): SGHNT, YENEEA. This CDR3 has 13 amino acids. J was trimmed by 9 bases and V by 5 bases; bases with no gene match: 4. The DNA of the CDR3 is TGTGCCAGCAGCCCCCGACAGGGTTCACCCCTCCACTTT. Translating gives CASSPRQGSPLHF.

This chain uses TRBV11-2 with TRBJ2-4, with D hard to call. Germline CDR1 SGHAT, CDR2 FQNNGV. With 4 bases removed from V and 1 base from J, the gap between germline ends came to 14 bases. The CDR3 is made up of 16 amino acids. The CDR3 reads CASSSQARLAKNIQYF. The CDR3 coding sequence is TGTGCCAGCAGCTCCCAAGCCCGTTTGGCCAAAAACATTCAGTACTTC.

The gene calls are TRBV5-5 and TRBJ2-1; 13 bases fit TRBD2. Germline V lookup: CDR1 SGHKS, CDR2 YYEKEE (reference sequence). J gave up 8 bases and V 4 bases, and 12 bases lay outside the gene matches. The CDR3 consists of 17 residues. The CDR3, as DNA: TGTGCCAGCAGCCTGGGACTAGCGGGGACCTCGAGGGATGAGCAGTTCTTC. Amino acids: CASSLGLAGTSRDEQFF.

This chain connects TRBV27 to TRBJ2-3; tentative D call: TRBD2 (6 bases). The CDR3 consists of 15 residues. CDR1 and CDR2 from the germline V gene are MNHEY and SMNVEV (reference sequence). Trimming shortened V by 4 bases and J by 0 bases, and 11 bases separated the two germline ends. The chain's CDR3 is CASSSWGTSTDTQYF. As DNA, the CDR3 is TGTGCCAGCAGTTCCTGGGGGACTAGCACAGATACGCAGTATTTT.

The chain uses TRBV18 and TRBJ2-1; D call uncertain. CDR1 and CDR2 from the germline V gene are KGHSH and LQKENI. Between the trimmed V and J ends, which lost 6 bases and 11 bases, there was a span of 11 bases. This CDR3 has 11 residues. CDR3 sequence (DNA): TGTGCCAGCTCCGAAAGCGACCAGCAGTTCTTC. Translation gives CASSESDQQFF.

The gene calls are TRBV5-1 and TRBJ2-2, with D maybe TRBD1 (5 bases). The germline V gene encodes CDR1 SGHRS and CDR2 YFSETQ. The CDR3 spans 16 residues. Trimming shortened V by 1 base and J by 2 bases, and 12 bases separated the two germline ends. Here the CDR3 DNA reads TGCGCCAGCAGCTTGAGTCAGGGTAGTAACACCGGGGAGCTGTTTTTT. This gives the protein CASSLSQGSNTGELFF.

The V call is TRBV11-2, the J call TRBJ1-1; 8 bases map to TRBD1. Germline values: CDR1 SGHAT, CDR2 FQNNGV. V was clipped by 5 bases and J by 5 bases; unmatched bases: 10. The CDR3 is 15 residues long. The CDR3 region is CASSRHQGARTEAFF. The CDR3 DNA follows: TGTGCCAGCAGCCGGCACCAGGGGGCAAGGACTGAAGCTTTCTTT.

Here the CDR3 reads CASSLARVMNTEAFF. In nucleotides, the CDR3 is TGTGCCAGCAGCTTAGCCCGGGTCATGAACACTGAAGCTTTCTTT. The chain combines TRBV11-2 with TRBJ1-1; D is undetermined. This CDR3 has 15 residues. Per germline, CDR1 SGHAT and CDR2 FQNNGV. V was cut by 1 base and J by 0 bases, with 9 bases left in between.

In its sample, this clone was seen once. The V call is TRBV18, the J call TRBJ2-3; 8 bases align to TRBD1. V lost 6 bases and J lost 0; bases outside the gene matches: 8. There are 16 residues in the CDR3. Germline V CDR1 and CDR2: KGHSH, LQKENI. CDR3 in DNA: TGTGCCAGCTCGACCAGGGGGCCTACTAGCACAGATACGCAGTATTTT. Its protein is CASSTRGPTSTDTQYF.

The rearrangement links TRBV30 to TRBJ1-2, with D tentatively TRBD1 (5 bases). V was cut by 5 bases and J by 5 bases, with 18 bases left in between. CDR3 length equals 14 residues. Germline lookup yields CDR1 GTSNPN and CDR2 SVGIG (reference sequence). This CDR3 reads CAWYRGTQGYGYTF. The CDR3 DNA reads as TGTGCCTGGTATAGGGGCACTCAGGGATATGGCTACACCTTC.